The 4 T cell receptor beta chains in this list originate from one sample, sequenced in a study of OX40 agonist ivuxolimab in advanced cancers. The table came from immunoSEQ multiplex PCR; TCRdb's copy has only in-frame clones and leaves some out. The table shows fewer than 30,000 clones, with about 85% occurring only once. The sample here was CD4+ or CD8+ T cells sorted from blood, taken in a trial of the OX40 agonist ivuxolimab. The receptors were sampled from an adult with an advanced solid tumor such as melanoma, head and neck, liver or kidney cancer.

The V call is TRBV30, the J call TRBJ2-7; D may be TRBD1 (5 bases). CDR1 GTSNPN and CDR2 SVGIG come from the germline V gene (reference sequence). This CDR3 is built from 13 residues. Deletions cut 0 bases from V and 6 bases from J, with 12 bases between. This CDR3 reads CAWSVRQGFEQYF. The CDR3 DNA follows: TGTGCCTGGAGTGTGAGGCAGGGATTCGAGCAGTACTTC. Full variable domain (rest looked up from reference TRBV30 and TRBJ2-7): SQTIHQWPATLVQPVGSPLSLECTVEGTSNPNLYWYRQAAGRGLQLLFYSVGIGQISSEVPQNLSASRPQDRQFILSSKKLLLSDSGFYLCAWSVRQGFEQYFGPGTRLTVT.

V and J are TRBV11-2 and TRBJ2-3; 10 bases fit TRBD2. CDR3 size: 16 residues. The J segment lost 0 bases and the V segment lost 2 bases, leaving 2 bases of the junction unmatched. CDR1 and CDR2 (germline): SGHAT, FQNNGV. As DNA, the CDR3 is TGTGCCAGCAGCTTAATAGCGGGGGGAAGCACAGATACGCAGTATTTT. This sequence encodes CASSLIAGGSTDTQYF.

The J gene is TRBJ2-7, the V gene TRBV29-1, with a tentative D call TRBD1 (6 bases). Germline V lookup: CDR1 SQVTM, CDR2 ANQGSEA. This CDR3 spans 16 amino acids. The V end was cut by 7 bases, the J end by 0 bases, with 22 bases between. CDR3 region: CSAERLADRFSYEQYF. The CDR3 DNA is TGCAGCGCAGAGAGATTGGCCGACAGGTTCTCCTACGAGCAGTACTTC.

V and J are TRBV7-9 and TRBJ2-4; D might be TRBD2 (5 bases). The germline CDR1 and CDR2 sequences are SEHNR and FQNEAQ (reference sequence). The CDR3 has 14 amino acids. With 5 bases removed from V and 0 bases from J, the gap between germline ends came to 8 bases. CDR3 DNA sequence: TGTGCCAGCAGCCCGGACTTAGCCAAAAACATTCAGTACTTC. Residues: CASSPDLAKNIQYF. The variable domain in full, completed from reference TRBV7-9 and TRBJ2-4, reads DTGVSQNPRHKITKRGQNVTFRCDPISEHNRLYWYRQTLGQGPEFLTYFQNEAQLEKSRLLSDRFSAERPKGSFSTLEIQRTEQGDSAMYLCASSPDLAKNIQYFGAGTRLSVL.